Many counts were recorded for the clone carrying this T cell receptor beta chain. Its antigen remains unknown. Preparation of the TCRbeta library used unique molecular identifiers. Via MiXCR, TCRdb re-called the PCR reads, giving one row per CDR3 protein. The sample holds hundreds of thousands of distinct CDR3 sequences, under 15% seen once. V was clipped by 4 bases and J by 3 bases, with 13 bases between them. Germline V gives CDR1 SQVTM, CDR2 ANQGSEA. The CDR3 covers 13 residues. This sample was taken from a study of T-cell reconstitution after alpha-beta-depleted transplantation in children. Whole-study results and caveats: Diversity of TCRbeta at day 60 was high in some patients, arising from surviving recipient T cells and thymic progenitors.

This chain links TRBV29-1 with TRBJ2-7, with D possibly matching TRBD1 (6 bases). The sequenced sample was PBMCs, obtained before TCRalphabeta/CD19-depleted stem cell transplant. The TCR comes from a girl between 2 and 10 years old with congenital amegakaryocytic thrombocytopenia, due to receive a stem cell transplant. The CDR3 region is CSVAYREIYEQYF. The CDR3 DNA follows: TGCAGCGTTGCCTACAGGGAGATCTACGAGCAGTACTTC.